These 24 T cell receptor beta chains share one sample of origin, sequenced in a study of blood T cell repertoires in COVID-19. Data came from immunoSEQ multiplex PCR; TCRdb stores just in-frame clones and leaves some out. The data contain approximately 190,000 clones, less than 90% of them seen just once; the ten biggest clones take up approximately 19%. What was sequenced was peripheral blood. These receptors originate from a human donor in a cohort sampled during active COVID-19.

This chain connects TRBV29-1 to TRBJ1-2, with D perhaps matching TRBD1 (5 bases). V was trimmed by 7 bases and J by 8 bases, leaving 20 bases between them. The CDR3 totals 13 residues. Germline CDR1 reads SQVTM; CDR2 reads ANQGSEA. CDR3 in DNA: TGCAGCGCTTCCATTCAGGGAATCGGCGGCTACACCTTC. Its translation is CSASIQGIGGYTF.

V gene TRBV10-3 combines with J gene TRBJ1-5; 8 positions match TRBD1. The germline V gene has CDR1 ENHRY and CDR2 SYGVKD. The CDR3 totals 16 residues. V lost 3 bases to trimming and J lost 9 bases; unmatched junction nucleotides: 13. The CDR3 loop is CAISETRDRGDWPQHF. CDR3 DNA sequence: TGTGCCATCAGTGAAACCCGAGACAGGGGTGATTGGCCCCAGCATTTT.

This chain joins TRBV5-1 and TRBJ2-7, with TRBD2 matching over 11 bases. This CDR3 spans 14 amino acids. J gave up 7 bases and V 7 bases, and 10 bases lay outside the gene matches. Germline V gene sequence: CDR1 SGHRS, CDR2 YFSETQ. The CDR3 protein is CASQIAGGPGEQYF. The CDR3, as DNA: TGCGCCAGCCAGATAGCGGGAGGGCCCGGGGAGCAGTACTTC.

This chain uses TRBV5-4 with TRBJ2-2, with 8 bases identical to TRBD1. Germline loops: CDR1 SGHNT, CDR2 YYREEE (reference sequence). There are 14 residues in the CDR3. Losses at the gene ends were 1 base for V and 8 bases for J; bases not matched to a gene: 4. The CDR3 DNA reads TGTGCCAGCAGCTTGACAGGGGGTGTTGGGGAGCTGTTTTTT. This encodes CASSLTGGVGELFF.

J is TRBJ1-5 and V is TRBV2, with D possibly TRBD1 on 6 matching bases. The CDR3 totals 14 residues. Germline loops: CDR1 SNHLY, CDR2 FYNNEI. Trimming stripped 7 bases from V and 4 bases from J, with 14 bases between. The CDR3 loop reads CASNRGGSNQPQHF. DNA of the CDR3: TGTGCCAGCAATCGAGGGGGATCTAATCAGCCCCAGCATTTT.

CDR3 amino acids: CASRLRGFSWQYF. CDR3 DNA sequence: TGTGCCAGCAGGCTCAGGGGTTTCTCGTGGCAGTACTTC. The V and J genes are TRBV5-6 and TRBJ2-7, with D tentatively TRBD1 (6 bases). The germline gives CDR1 SGHDT, CDR2 YYEEEE. The ends were cut back, 5 bases at V and 9 bases at J, with 18 bases in the middle. The CDR3 totals 13 residues.

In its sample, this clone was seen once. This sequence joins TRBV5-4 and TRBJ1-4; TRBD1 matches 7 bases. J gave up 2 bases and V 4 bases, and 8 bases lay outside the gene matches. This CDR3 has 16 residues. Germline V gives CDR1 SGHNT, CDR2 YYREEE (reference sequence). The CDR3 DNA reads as TGTGCCAGCAGCCCGGGCGGGACAGCCACTAATGAAAAACTGTTTTTT. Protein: CASSPGGTATNEKLFF.

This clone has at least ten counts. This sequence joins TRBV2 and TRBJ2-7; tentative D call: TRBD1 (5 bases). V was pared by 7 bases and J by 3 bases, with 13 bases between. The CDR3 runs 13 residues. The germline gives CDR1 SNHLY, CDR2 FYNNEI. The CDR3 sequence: CASIGAVVYEQYF. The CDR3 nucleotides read TGTGCCAGCATTGGGGCGGTCGTCTACGAGCAGTACTTC.

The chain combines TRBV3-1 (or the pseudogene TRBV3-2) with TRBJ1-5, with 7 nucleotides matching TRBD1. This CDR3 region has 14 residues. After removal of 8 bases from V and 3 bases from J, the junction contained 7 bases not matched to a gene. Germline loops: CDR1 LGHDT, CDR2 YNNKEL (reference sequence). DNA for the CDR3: TGTGCCAGCCAGGCAGGGGGTTACAATCAGCCCCAGCATTTT. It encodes CASQAGGYNQPQHF.

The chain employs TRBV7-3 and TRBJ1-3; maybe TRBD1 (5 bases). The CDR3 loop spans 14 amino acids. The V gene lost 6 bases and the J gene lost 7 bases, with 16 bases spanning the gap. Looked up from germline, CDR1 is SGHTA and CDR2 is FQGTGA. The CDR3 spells CASSKSGGDNTIYF. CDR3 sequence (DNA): TGTGCCAGCAGTAAAAGTGGGGGGGACAACACCATATATTTT.

CDR3 nucleotides: TGTGCCAGCAGCCATCAGGGTCGTAGCACAGATACGCAGTATTTT. Translation: CASSHQGRSTDTQYF. The chain joins TRBV11-3 to TRBJ2-3, with D tentatively TRBD1 (5 bases). V shed 5 bases and J shed 0 bases, with 12 bases lying between them. Germline-derived CDR1 and CDR2 are SGHNT and YENEEA. The CDR3 spans 15 residues.

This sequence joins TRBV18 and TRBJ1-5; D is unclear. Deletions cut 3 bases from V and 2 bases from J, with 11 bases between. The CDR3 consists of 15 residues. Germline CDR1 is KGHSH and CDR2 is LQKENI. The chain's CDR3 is CASSPLSTGNQPQHF. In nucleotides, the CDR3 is TGTGCCAGCTCACCCCTCTCAACAGGCAATCAGCCCCAGCATTTT. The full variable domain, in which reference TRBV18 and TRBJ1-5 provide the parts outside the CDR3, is NAGVMQNPRHLVRRRGQEARLRCSPMKGHSHVYWYRQLPEEGLKFMVYLQKENIIDESGMPKERFSAEFPKEGPSILRIQQVVRGDSAAYFCASSPLSTGNQPQHFGDGTRLSIL.

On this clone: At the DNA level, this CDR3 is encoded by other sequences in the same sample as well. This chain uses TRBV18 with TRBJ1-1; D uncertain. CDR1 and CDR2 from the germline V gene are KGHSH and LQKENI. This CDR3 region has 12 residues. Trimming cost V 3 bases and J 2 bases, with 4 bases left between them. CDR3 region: CASSPRNTEAFF. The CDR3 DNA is TGTGCCAGCTCACCGAGAAACACTGAAGCTTTCTTT.

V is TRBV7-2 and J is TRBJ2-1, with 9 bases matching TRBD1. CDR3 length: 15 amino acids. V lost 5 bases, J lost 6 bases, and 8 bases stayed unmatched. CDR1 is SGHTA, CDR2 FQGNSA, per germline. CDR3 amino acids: CASSRGTGRVNEQFF. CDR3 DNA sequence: TGTGCCAGCAGCCGCGGGACAGGGAGGGTCAATGAGCAGTTCTTC.

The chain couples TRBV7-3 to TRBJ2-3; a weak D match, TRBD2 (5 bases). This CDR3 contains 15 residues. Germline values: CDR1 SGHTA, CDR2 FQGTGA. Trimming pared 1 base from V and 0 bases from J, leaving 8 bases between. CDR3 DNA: TGTGCCAGCAGCTTAATGACTACCAGCACAGATACGCAGTATTTT. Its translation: CASSLMTTSTDTQYF.

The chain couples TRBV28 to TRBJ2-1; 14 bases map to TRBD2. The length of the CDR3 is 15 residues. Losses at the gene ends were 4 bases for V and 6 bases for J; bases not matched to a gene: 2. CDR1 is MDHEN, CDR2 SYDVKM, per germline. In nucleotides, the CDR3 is TGTGCCAGCAGTTGGGGACTAGCGGGAGTCAATGAGCAGTTCTTC. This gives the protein CASSWGLAGVNEQFF.

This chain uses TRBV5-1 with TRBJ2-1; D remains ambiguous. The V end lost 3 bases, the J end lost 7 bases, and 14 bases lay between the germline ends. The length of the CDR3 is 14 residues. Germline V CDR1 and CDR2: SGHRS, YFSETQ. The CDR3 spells CASSSGSPTNEQFF. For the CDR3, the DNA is TGCGCCAGCAGCTCCGGGTCCCCCACAAATGAGCAGTTCTTC. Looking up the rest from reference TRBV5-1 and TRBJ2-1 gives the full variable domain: KAGVTQTPRYLIKTRGQQVTLSCSPISGHRSVSWYQQTPGQGLQFLFEYFSETQRNKGNFPGRFSGRQFSNSRSEMNVSTLELGDSALYLCASSSGSPTNEQFFGPGTRLTVL.

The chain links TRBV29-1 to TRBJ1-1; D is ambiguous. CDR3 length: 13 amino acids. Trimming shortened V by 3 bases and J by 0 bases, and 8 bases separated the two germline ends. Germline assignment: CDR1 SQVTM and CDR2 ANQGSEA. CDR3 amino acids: CSVEGSLNTEAFF. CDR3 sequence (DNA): TGCAGCGTTGAGGGCAGTTTGAACACTGAAGCTTTCTTT.

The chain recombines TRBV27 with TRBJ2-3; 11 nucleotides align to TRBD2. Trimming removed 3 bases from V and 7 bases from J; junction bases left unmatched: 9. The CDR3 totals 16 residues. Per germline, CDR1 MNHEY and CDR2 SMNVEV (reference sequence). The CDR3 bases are TGTGCCAGCAGTTTGACTAGCGGGACCCCTACAAATACGCAGTATTTT. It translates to CASSLTSGTPTNTQYF.

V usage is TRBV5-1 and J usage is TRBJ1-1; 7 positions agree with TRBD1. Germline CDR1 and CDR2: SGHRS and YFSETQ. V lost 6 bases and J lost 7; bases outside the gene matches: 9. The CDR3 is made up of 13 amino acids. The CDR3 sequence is CASTWRTGDEAFF. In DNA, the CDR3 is TGCGCCAGCACTTGGCGGACAGGAGATGAAGCTTTCTTT.

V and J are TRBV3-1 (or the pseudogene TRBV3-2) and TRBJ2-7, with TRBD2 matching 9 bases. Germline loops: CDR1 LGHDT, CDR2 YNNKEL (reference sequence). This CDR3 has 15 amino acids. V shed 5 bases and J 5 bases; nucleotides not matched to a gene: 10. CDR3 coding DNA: TGTGCCAGCAGCAGTAGCGGGGGAAGGCCCAACGAGCAGTACGTC. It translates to CASSSSGGRPNEQYV.

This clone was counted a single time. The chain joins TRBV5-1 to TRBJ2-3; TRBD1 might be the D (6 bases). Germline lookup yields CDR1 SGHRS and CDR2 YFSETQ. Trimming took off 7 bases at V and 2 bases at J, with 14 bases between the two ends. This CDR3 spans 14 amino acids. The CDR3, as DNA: TGCGCCAGCCAGTTACAGGGACCCACAGATACGCAGTATTTT. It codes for CASQLQGPTDTQYF.

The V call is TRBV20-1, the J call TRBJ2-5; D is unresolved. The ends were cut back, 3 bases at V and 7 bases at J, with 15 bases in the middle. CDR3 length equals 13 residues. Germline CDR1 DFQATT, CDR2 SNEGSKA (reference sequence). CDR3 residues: CSASTVSVGTQYF. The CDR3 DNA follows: TGCAGTGCTAGTACAGTCTCAGTCGGGACCCAGTACTTC.

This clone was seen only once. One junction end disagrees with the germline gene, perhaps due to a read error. The chain's CDR3 is CASRKTEAQYF. The DNA for the CDR3 is TGTGCCAGCAGGAAGACAGAGGCCCAGTACTTC. The chain combines TRBV12-3 or TRBV12-4 with TRBJ2-5, with D perhaps TRBD1 (5 bases). The length of the CDR3 is 11 residues.